The clone carrying this T cell receptor beta chain was seen only a few times. This sample is part of a study of blood T cells in healthy people across ages. Together with a sample-barcoded 5' primer, a J-beta primer mix was included in a second PCR lasting about 7 to 11 cycles. TCRdb used MiXCR to reprocess the 5' RACE reads, holding one entry per CDR3 protein. The data contain about 1,600,000 distinct CDR3 sequences, 35% to 45% of them singletons. Ranging in age from roughly 6 to 100, the donors were healthy Caucasian individuals from Russia. The sequencing sample was made of blood. This receptor was obtained from a woman between 18 and 30 years old in good health.

CDR3: CASSFPRTSGGFYNEQFF. CDR3 in DNA: TGTGCCAGCAGCTTCCCCAGGACTAGCGGGGGGTTTTACAATGAGCAGTTCTTC. The chain combines TRBV7-9 with TRBJ2-1, with 14 bases fitting TRBD2. J gave up 4 bases and V 3 bases, and 8 bases lay outside the gene matches. CDR3 length: 18 amino acids. Germline V gene data show CDR1 as SEHNR and CDR2 as FQNEAQ (reference sequence).